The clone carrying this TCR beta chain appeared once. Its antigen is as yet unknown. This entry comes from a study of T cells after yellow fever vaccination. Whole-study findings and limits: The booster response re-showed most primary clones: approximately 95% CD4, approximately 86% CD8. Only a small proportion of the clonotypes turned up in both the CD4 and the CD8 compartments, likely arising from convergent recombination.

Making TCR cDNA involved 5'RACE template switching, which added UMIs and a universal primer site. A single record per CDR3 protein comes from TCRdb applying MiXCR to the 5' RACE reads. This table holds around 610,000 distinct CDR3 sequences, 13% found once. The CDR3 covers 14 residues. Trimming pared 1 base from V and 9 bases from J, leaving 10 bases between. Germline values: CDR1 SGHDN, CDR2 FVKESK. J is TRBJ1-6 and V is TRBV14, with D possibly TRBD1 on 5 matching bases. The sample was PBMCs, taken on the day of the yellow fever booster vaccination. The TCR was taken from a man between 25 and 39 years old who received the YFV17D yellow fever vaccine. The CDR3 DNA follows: TGTGCCAGCAGCCAAGGGGGGAGAACTTCACCCCTCCACTTT. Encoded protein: CASSQGGRTSPLHF.